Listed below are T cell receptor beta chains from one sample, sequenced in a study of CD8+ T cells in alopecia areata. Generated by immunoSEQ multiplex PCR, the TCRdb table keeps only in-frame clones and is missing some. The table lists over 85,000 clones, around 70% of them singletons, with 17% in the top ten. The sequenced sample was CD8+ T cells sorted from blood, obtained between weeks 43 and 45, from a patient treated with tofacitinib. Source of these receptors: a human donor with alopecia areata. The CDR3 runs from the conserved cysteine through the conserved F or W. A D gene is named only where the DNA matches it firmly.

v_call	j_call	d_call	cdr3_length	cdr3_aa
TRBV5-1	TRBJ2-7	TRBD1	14	CASSAGQGMDEQYF
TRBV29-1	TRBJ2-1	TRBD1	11	CSVDTDRVQFF
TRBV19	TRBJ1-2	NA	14	CASSGTIPNYGYTF
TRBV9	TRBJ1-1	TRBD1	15	CASSPRQGQFTEAFF
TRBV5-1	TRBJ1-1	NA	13	CASRPEQNTEAFF
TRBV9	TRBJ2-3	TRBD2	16	CASSVSSGAITDTQYF
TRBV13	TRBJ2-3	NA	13	CATGERSTDTQYF
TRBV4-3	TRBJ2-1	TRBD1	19	CASSQDLRLRDRGYNEQFF
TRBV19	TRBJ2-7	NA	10	CASGDGEQYF
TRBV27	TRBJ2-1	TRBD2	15	CASSLSASGGSEQFF
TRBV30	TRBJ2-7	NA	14	CAWSDEQSSYEQYF
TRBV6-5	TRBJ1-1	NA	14	CASSYSYPNTEAFF
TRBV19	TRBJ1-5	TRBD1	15	CASSIAGGSGQPQHF
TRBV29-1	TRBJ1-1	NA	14	CSVFLSGLNTEAFF
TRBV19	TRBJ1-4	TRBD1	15	CASTEDRETNEKLFF
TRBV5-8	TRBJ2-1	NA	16	CASSFDGESSYNEQFF
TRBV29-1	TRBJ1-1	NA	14	CSVEGQGIDTEAFF
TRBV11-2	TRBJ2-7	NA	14	CASSWGAAIYEQYF
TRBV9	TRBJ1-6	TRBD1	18	CASSVEGQAGSYNSPLHF
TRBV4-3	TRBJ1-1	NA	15	CASSQDRAGNTEAFF
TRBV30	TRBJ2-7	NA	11	CAWASSYEQYF
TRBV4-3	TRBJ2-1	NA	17	CASSQDLDSRSYNEQFF
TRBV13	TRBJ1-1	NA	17	CASSLSRPIPLNTEAFF
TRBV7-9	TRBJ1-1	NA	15	CASSLGNRDSGRAFF
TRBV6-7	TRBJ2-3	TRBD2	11	CPAGGPDTQYF
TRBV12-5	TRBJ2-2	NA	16	CASGEHGGFNTGELFF
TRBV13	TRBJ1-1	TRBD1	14	CASSTRTGKFEAFF
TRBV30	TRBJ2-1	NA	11	CAWSKVGEQFF
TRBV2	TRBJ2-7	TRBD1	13	CASRGQGRNEQYF
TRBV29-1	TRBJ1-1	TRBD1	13	CSVRGQGGTEAFF
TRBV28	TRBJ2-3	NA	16	CASSGTPGRNTDTQYF
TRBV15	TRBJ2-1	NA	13	CATSSRVSEEQFF
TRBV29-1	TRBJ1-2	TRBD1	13	CSVGQGANYGYTF
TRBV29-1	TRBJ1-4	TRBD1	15	CSVYPVGTENEKLFF
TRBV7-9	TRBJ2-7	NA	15	CASSLAAGTSYEQYF
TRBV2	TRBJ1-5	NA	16	CASSAWGARNNQPQHF
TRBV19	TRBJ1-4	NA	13	CASSPSGGEKLFF
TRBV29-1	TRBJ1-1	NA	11	CSVVNLGEAFF
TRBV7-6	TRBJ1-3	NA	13	CASSDGWRARTNF
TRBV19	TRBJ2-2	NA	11	CASKETGELFF